This T cell receptor beta chain was documented in a study of PD-1 blockade in classical Hodgkin lymphoma. Every patient relapsed after autologous stem cell transplantation, and brentuximab vedotin exposure varied. The assay was immunoSEQ multiplex PCR, and TCRdb's table has in-frame clones only and misses some. The repertoire holds approximately 89,000 clones, 75% to 90% seen once, with 10% to 15% in the top ten. The ends were cut back, 4 bases at V and 3 bases at J, with 10 bases in the middle. Germline assignment: CDR1 LGHNA and CDR2 YNFKEQ. This CDR3 is built from 13 residues. The chain links TRBV4-2 to TRBJ2-7; possibly TRBD1 for D (5 bases). This clonotype originated in a human donor with classical Hodgkin lymphoma. Here the sequenced sample was peripheral blood mononuclear cells (PBMCs), taken at baseline. CDR3 sequence (DNA): TGTGCCAGCAGCCGGGGCGAAAACTACGAGCAGTACTTC. This codes for CASSRGENYEQYF.